This T cell receptor beta chain was sequenced in a study of blood T cell repertoires in COVID-19 (dated by TCRdb to 2018 to 2020). For the study in its entirety: Samples covering the acute and convalescent phases of COVID-19 were provided by collaborators in the United States, Italy and Spain. The sample metadata nearly always contained a de-identified subject ID, COVID-19 status, age in years and sex. Where available, HLA class I and class II types were obtained from metadata supplied by the sample provider rather than from assay-based typing. Deeply sampled blood TCRbeta repertoires from subjects exposed to, actively infected with, or recovered from COVID-19 were included in the dataset. The repertoires were released in a freely available public database meant as a resource for research on the immune response to SARS-CoV-2. Samples came from the ongoing ImmuneRACE study (first 160 participants) plus 1,254 subjects from 6 global collaborators. The prospective study material was composed of cDNA or gDNA derived from T cells, B-cell-depleted T cells, or PBMCs.

Overall results and qualifications from the work: How much clinical and demographic metadata was included differed by source and by participant, and the metadata was provided uncurated.

Samples from volunteer blood donors who had recovered from COVID-19 were contributed by a second Seattle source. The collaborating institutions used their own protocols to collect whole blood in K2EDTA tubes. For TCRbeta analysis, collaborators shipped samples in one of three forms: frozen whole blood, isolated PBMCs, or DNA extracted from either of those sample types. V is pruned by 7 bases and J by 4 bases, leaving 8 bases of the junction without a gene match. The CDR3 contains 14 residues, cysteine and phenylalanine counted. The retained sequence is limited to the CDR3, 42 bases, with the frame set at the first base. Looking up the germline V gene (reference sequence) yields CDR1 LNHDA and CDR2 SQIVND. The immunoSEQ Assay, a bias-controlled multiplex PCR, was used to amplify TCRbeta CDR3 regions from genomic DNA. Per the source publication's procedure: The number of nucleated cells in each sample was estimated by amplification of reference gene primers within the assay. To quantify the absolute abundance of each unique TCRbeta CDR3 rearrangement, sequence reads were collapsed and filtered. For each sample, productive Simpson clonality was calculated by taking the square root of Simpson's diversity index across productive rearrangements. In its TCRdb copy, this immuneACCESS table keeps in-frame sequences only and misses some clones. Where compared with another copy, unresolved V genes explain less than half of these, and the others have no known cause. That table gives V, J and clone size, and the DNA gave D and trimming. This sample lists 250,000 to 300,000 clones; approximately 87% were detected once. 3.5% to 5.5% of the sample comes from the top ten.

As to this clone: No antigen is known for it. No base qualities exist here, and no much larger clone lies one base off it.

In this chain, TRBV19 is recombined with TRBJ2-7, and 9 junctional nucleotides match TRBD1. The source material was peripheral blood. The receptor was derived from a man in his sixties who had recovered from COVID-19. The CDR3 region reads CASKPGQGPYEQYF. At the DNA level, the sequence is TGTGCCAGTAAGCCGGGACAGGGACCTTACGAGCAGTACTTC.